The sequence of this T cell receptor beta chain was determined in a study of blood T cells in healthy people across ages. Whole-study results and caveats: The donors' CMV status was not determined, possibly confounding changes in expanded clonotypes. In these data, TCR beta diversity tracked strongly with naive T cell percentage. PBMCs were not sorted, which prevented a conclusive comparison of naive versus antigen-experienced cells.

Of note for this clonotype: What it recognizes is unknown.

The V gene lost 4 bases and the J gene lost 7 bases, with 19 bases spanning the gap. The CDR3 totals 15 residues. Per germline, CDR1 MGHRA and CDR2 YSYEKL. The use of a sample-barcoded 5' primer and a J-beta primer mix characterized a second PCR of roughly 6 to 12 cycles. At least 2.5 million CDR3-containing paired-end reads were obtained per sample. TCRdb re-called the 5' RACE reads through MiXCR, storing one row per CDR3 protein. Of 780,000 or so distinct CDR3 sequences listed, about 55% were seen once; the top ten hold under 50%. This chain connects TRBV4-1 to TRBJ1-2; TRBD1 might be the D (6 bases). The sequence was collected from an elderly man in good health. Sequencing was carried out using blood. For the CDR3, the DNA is TGCGCCAGCAGCCCGCGGAGCACGGGGGCGATTGGCTACACCTTC. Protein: CASSPRSTGAIGYTF.